Following are 23 T cell receptor beta chains from one sample sequenced in a study of T-cell reconstitution after alpha-beta-depleted transplantation in children (dated by TCRdb to 2016 to 2017). The protocol used for the library was PCR. Instrument on record: Illumina HiSeq 2500. To normalize quantification of the TCRbeta repertoire, the TCR libraries were built with molecular barcoding that relied on unique molecular identifiers. Through fastp at Q25 and MiXCR, TCRdb rebuilt clones from the public reads, retaining in-frame beta chains. Identical CDR3 proteins give one entry, which carries the most common genes and DNA. The sample table records some 390,000 distinct CDR3 sequences; around 21% of these occur just once. 3.8% of the sample lies in the top ten. Specimen: PBMCs from the stem cell graft donor, collected from the stem cell graft. Receptor source: a human donor who donated a stem cell graft to a child with acute myeloid leukemia.

This clonotype has more than one count but fewer than ten. The chain carries TRBV20-1 and TRBJ2-1, with D perhaps TRBD2 (6 bases). Germline lookup yields CDR1 DFQATT and CDR2 SNEGSKA (reference sequence). Trimming pared 5 bases from V and 3 bases from J, leaving 14 bases between. This CDR3 is 14 amino acids long. The CDR3 DNA sequence: TGCAGTGCTCCCAGGCCGGGGGACTACAATGAGCAGTTCTTC. This encodes CSAPRPGDYNEQFF.

This clonotype was detected only a few times. This chain joins TRBV2 and TRBJ1-2, with TRBD1 matching 10 bases. This CDR3 has 15 amino acids. Losses at the gene ends were 7 bases for V and 8 bases for J; bases not matched to a gene: 13. Germline loops: CDR1 SNHLY, CDR2 FYNNEI. The CDR3 DNA reads as TGTGCCAGCATCTTGCTCCGGGACAGGGGACGCGGCTACACCTTC. Residues: CASILLRDRGRGYTF.

V gene TRBV5-1 combines with J gene TRBJ2-7; D not resolved. CDR1 and CDR2 from the germline V gene are SGHRS and YFSETQ. Trimming took off 0 bases at V and 2 bases at J, with 12 bases between the two ends. This CDR3 spans 15 amino acids. The CDR3 sequence is CASSLASGPTYEQYF. The CDR3, as DNA: TGCGCCAGCAGCTTGGCCTCCGGGCCTACCTACGAGCAGTACTTC.

This clonotype was observed at least ten times. The gene calls are TRBV20-1 and TRBJ2-3; 9 bases line up with TRBD2. The CDR3 extends over 16 amino acids. Looked up from germline, CDR1 is DFQATT and CDR2 is SNEGSKA (reference sequence). The J segment lost 0 bases and the V segment lost 0 bases, leaving 4 bases of the junction unmatched. CDR3 sequence (DNA): TGCAGTGCTAGAGATATTACTAGCGGGAGCACAGATACGCAGTATTTT. Translating gives CSARDITSGSTDTQYF.

V usage is TRBV29-1 and J usage is TRBJ2-1; D gene ambiguous. The length of the CDR3 is 13 residues. V lost 4 bases and J 0 bases, leaving 7 bases between the germline ends. The germline V gene has CDR1 SQVTM and CDR2 ANQGSEA. CDR3 in amino acids: CSVGTGSYNEQFF. Here the CDR3 DNA reads TGCAGCGTTGGAACGGGCTCCTACAATGAGCAGTTCTTC.

This chain joins TRBV20-1 and TRBJ2-7; D gene unclear. CDR1 is DFQATT and CDR2 is SNEGSKA in the germline V gene (reference sequence). The length of the CDR3 is 13 residues. Trimming cost V 3 bases and J 0 bases, with 9 bases left between them. CDR3 DNA: TGCAGTGCTAGGAGACCAAGCTCCTACGAGCAGTACTTC. Its translation: CSARRPSSYEQYF.

The chain employs TRBV19 and TRBJ2-3; TRBD2 agrees at 8 bases. With 7 bases clipped from V and 0 bases from J, the junction kept 12 bases outside the gene matches. The CDR3 totals 17 residues. CDR1 is LNHDA and CDR2 is SQIVND in the germline V gene (reference sequence). CDR3 sequence reads: CASNPGSGGRSTDTQYF. DNA of the CDR3: TGTGCCAGTAACCCCGGGTCGGGGGGGCGAAGCACAGATACGCAGTATTTT.

The chain carries TRBV5-1 and TRBJ2-1; D unresolved. The V end was cut by 3 bases, the J end by 0 bases, with 10 bases between. The CDR3 consists of 15 residues. Germline-derived CDR1 and CDR2 are SGHRS and YFSETQ. Here the CDR3 DNA reads TGCGCCAGCAGCTGGACGGAGAGCTCCTACAATGAGCAGTTCTTC. Translating gives CASSWTESSYNEQFF.

This chain uses TRBV28 with TRBJ2-6; 8 bases line up with TRBD1. Germline-derived CDR1 and CDR2 are MDHEN and SYDVKM. V trimming: 7 bases; J trimming: 2 bases; junction bases outside the gene matches: 7. The CDR3 is 16 residues long. The CDR3 reads CASMGAGGAGANVLTF. CDR3 sequence (DNA): TGTGCCAGCATGGGGGCAGGGGGCGCTGGGGCCAACGTCCTGACTTTC.

The chain employs TRBV7-6 and TRBJ2-7; maybe TRBD2 (6 bases). The V end lost 5 bases, the J end lost 3 bases, and 14 bases lay between the germline ends. CDR1 and CDR2 from the germline V gene are SGHVS and FNYEAQ. CDR3 length: 14 amino acids. The CDR3 coding sequence is TGTGCCAGCAGCCCCGGGGGAGTAGTCTACGAGCAGTACTTC. Its protein product is CASSPGGVVYEQYF. Together with reference TRBV7-6 and TRBJ2-7, the CDR3 gives the full variable domain: GAGVSQSPRYKVTKRGQDVALRCDPISGHVSLYWYRQALGQGPEFLTYFNYEAQQDKSGLPNDRFSAERPEGSISTLTIQRTEQRDSAMYRCASSPGGVVYEQYFGPGTRLTVT.

This clonotype was detected many times. The J gene is TRBJ2-1, the V gene TRBV29-1; D may match TRBD1 or TRBD2 (6 bases each). CDR3 size: 14 residues. Trimming took 7 bases from V and 8 from J, leaving 21 bases between them. Germline assignment: CDR1 SQVTM and CDR2 ANQGSEA. The CDR3 loop is CSAEGGVPRYEQFF. The CDR3 region has the DNA TGCAGCGCCGAGGGGGGAGTCCCGCGCTATGAGCAGTTCTTC.

The J gene is TRBJ2-1, the V gene TRBV12-3 or TRBV12-4; TRBD2 aligns across 14 bases. V lost 6 bases to trimming and J lost 6 bases; unmatched junction nucleotides: 4. The CDR3 runs 15 residues. In DNA form, the CDR3 reads TGTGCCAGCAGCGGACTAGCGGGAGGTCCCAATGAGCAGTTCTTC. Encoded protein: CASSGLAGGPNEQFF.

This clonotype was counted at least ten times. The chain links TRBV20-1 to TRBJ2-1; TRBD2 agrees at 9 bases. The germline CDR1 and CDR2 sequences are DFQATT and SNEGSKA (reference sequence). The J segment lost 4 bases and the V segment lost 4 bases, leaving 8 bases of the junction unmatched. The CDR3 is 15 residues long. In DNA form, the CDR3 reads TGCAGTGCTATAAATAGCGGGAGACCTTACAATGAGCAGTTCTTC. It encodes CSAINSGRPYNEQFF.

This sequence joins TRBV5-6 and TRBJ2-1, with D uncertain. Trimming left V 1 base short and J 4 bases short, with 9 bases between. CDR1 and CDR2 from the germline V gene are SGHDT and YYEEEE. The CDR3 length is 14 residues. This CDR3 reads CASSLSHLYNEQFF. In nucleotides, the CDR3 is TGTGCCAGCAGCTTGAGCCACCTTTACAATGAGCAGTTCTTC. The entire variable domain, with the rest obtained from reference TRBV5-6 and TRBJ2-1, is as follows: DAGVTQSPTHLIKTRGQQVTLRCSPKSGHDTVSWYQQALGQGPQFIFQYYEEEERQRGNFPDRFSGHQFPNYSSELNVNALLLGDSALYLCASSLSHLYNEQFFGPGTRLTVL.

The chain links TRBV12-3 or TRBV12-4 to TRBJ2-7, with 7 bases lining up with TRBD1. The V and J ends lost 6 bases and 5 bases, in that order; junction bases with no gene match: 10. This CDR3 comprises 14 residues. The CDR3 sequence: CASSPTGTIDEQYF. CDR3 nucleotide sequence: TGTGCCAGCAGCCCGACAGGGACCATCGACGAGCAGTACTTC.

The J gene is TRBJ2-3, the V gene TRBV5-6; the D is unclear. Germline loops: CDR1 SGHDT, CDR2 YYEEEE. The CDR3 is 14 amino acids. Trimming pared 4 bases from V and 2 bases from J, leaving 11 bases between. The CDR3 here is CASSKDGFTDTQYF. DNA of the CDR3: TGTGCCAGCAGCAAGGACGGCTTCACAGATACGCAGTATTTT.

V and J are TRBV28 and TRBJ1-5; D unclear. This CDR3 region has 12 residues. V was shortened by 10 bases and J by 5 bases, with 12 bases between the two germline ends. Looked up from germline, CDR1 is MDHEN and CDR2 is SYDVKM. The DNA for the CDR3 is TGTGCCACCAAGAGCGGTGATCAGCCCCAGCATTTT. Amino acid sequence: CATKSGDQPQHF.

The rearrangement links TRBV29-1 to TRBJ2-1; TRBD2 matches 8 bases. The V gene's germline CDR1 is SQVTM and CDR2 ANQGSEA. V lost 4 bases and J lost 3; bases outside the gene matches: 5. CDR3 length: 14 residues. The chain's CDR3 is CSVGGTRGYNEQFF. CDR3 in DNA: TGCAGCGTTGGGGGGACTAGAGGCTACAATGAGCAGTTCTTC.

This clonotype came up a few times. The chain has TRBV7-3 and TRBJ2-1, with no clear D. The CDR3 consists of 14 residues. Germline V gene data show CDR1 as SGHTA and CDR2 as FQGTGA. Trimming removed 5 bases at V and 4 bases at J, with 12 bases between. CDR3 region: CASSASDRYNEQFF. The CDR3 nucleotides read TGTGCCAGCAGCGCTTCGGACCGATACAATGAGCAGTTCTTC.

This clonotype has only a few counts. The V call is TRBV20-1, the J call TRBJ2-7; TRBD1 agrees at 11 bases. The V gene's germline CDR1 is DFQATT and CDR2 SNEGSKA (reference sequence). The V gene end was trimmed by 3 bases and the J gene end by 7 bases; junction bases not matched to a gene: 14. The CDR3 extends over 16 amino acids. The CDR3 sequence: CSASRTPGQGVGEQYF. The CDR3 DNA is TGCAGTGCTAGCCGGACTCCGGGACAGGGGGTGGGGGAGCAGTACTTC.

This clonotype came up many times. The chain carries TRBV6-5 and TRBJ1-1; TRBD1 is a possible D gene (6 bases). Trimming removed 10 bases from V and 4 bases from J, with 10 bases in between. The germline V gene encodes CDR1 MNHEY and CDR2 SVGAGI. The CDR3 length is 11 residues. CDR3 amino acids: CATEGVTEAFF. The CDR3 bases are TGTGCCACCGAGGGGGTCACTGAAGCTTTCTTT.

The chain links TRBV10-3 to TRBJ2-6; D is possibly TRBD1 (5 bases). The germline V and J ends were trimmed by 4 bases and 0 bases, with 7 bases remaining between them. The CDR3 sequence is 15 residues long. The germline gives CDR1 ENHRY, CDR2 SYGVKD. The CDR3 spells CAISGGHSGANVLTF. As DNA, the CDR3 is TGTGCCATCAGTGGGGGCCACTCTGGGGCCAACGTCCTGACTTTC.

Concerning this clonotype: With a much larger clone just one base away, this may be a read error. V is TRBV6-1 and J is TRBJ2-1; 7 nucleotides agree with TRBD1. In germline, CDR1 is MNHNS, CDR2 SASEGT. The CDR3 is 17 residues long. Trimming cost V 6 bases and J 5 bases; bases outside gene matches: 16. CDR3 nucleotides: TGTGCCAGCAGACGGACGACATCGGGACAGATCAACAATGAGCAGTTCTTC. As protein: CASRRTTSGQINNEQFF.